This T cell receptor (beta chain) was recovered during a study of blood T cell repertoires in COVID-19. Per the original data handling: For nucleated cells, counts were estimated from reference gene primer amplification. The repertoire was sequenced with immunoSEQ multiplex PCR; TCRdb's copy has only in-frame clones and lacks some. The V and J calls and the clone size are those of that table, but D and trimming were determined from the DNA. The sample consists of over 400,000 clones, 75% to 90% of them appearing once. This CDR3 is built from 16 residues. Germline V lookup: CDR1 MNHNS, CDR2 SASEGT. Losses at the gene ends were 4 bases for V and 0 bases for J; bases not matched to a gene: 5.

V gene TRBV6-1 combines with J gene TRBJ1-4; 7 bases align to TRBD1. The sequencing input was peripheral blood. The TCR comes from a woman aged 25 to 39 with active or convalescent COVID-19. CDR3 loop: CASSAKTGATNEKLFF. CDR3 bases: TGTGCCAGCAGTGCCAAAACAGGGGCAACTAATGAAAAACTGTTTTTT.